The 25 T cell receptor beta chains below were found in one sample sequenced in a study of T cells in Graves' hyperthyroidism and ophthalmopathy. There were TCR beta CDR3 regions amplified from RNA transcripts. The TCR CDR3 was amplified in a first-round RT-PCR using the HTBI primer set. TCRdb re-called the multiplex PCR reads through MiXCR, storing one row per CDR3 protein. The table shows roughly 200,000 distinct CDR3 sequences, with about a sixth occurring only once. Sequenced material: blood. The receptors originated from a woman aged 45-60 years with Graves' hyperthyroidism.

This clonotype was recorded many times. This chain connects TRBV7-3 to TRBJ1-1; 8 bases line up with TRBD1. The germline gives CDR1 SGHTA, CDR2 FQGTGA. J was trimmed by 1 base and V by 2 bases; bases with no gene match: 15. The CDR3 contains 19 residues. The DNA for the CDR3 is TGTGCCAGCAGCTTAGCCCCGAGGACAGGGCTAGGGAGGAACACTGAAGCTTTCTTT. Protein sequence: CASSLAPRTGLGRNTEAFF.

This clonotype was found many times. This sequence joins TRBV7-6 and TRBJ2-1, with D uncertain. The CDR3 contains 14 residues. Between the trimmed V and J ends, which lost 0 bases and 8 bases, there was a span of 11 bases. CDR1 SGHVS and CDR2 FNYEAQ come from the germline V gene. CDR3 coding DNA: TGTGCCAGCAGCTTAGCGTGGCTCCTCGATGAGCAGTTCTTC. Translating gives CASSLAWLLDEQFF.

This clonotype was observed a handful of times. This chain connects TRBV27 to TRBJ1-6; D perhaps matches TRBD1 (5 bases). The V gene lost 10 bases and the J gene lost 9 bases, with 13 bases spanning the gap. The CDR3 is made up of 12 amino acids. Per germline, CDR1 MNHEY and CDR2 SMNVEV (reference sequence). DNA of the CDR3: TGTGCCACCTGGGACCACGGTTCACCCCTCCACTTT. Translating gives CATWDHGSPLHF.

The rearrangement links TRBV4-2 to TRBJ2-1, with TRBD2 matching over 15 bases. V gave up 1 base and J gave up 12 bases; unmatched junction bases: 4. The germline CDR1 and CDR2 sequences are LGHNA and YNFKEQ. This CDR3 spans 15 amino acids. The CDR3 DNA sequence: TGTGCCAGCAGCCAAGGGACTAGCGGGGGGGGGGCGCAGTTCTTC. This gives the protein CASSQGTSGGGAQFF.

This clonotype was recorded a few times. The rearrangement links TRBV9 to TRBJ2-3; D may be TRBD1 (5 bases). V was shortened by 3 bases and J by 6 bases, with 14 bases between the two germline ends. CDR3 size: 14 residues. CDR1 and CDR2 (germline): SGDLS, YYNGEE. The DNA of the CDR3 is TGTGCCAGCAGCGAGGTCAGGGTGGCTGATACGCAGTATTTT. Encoded protein: CASSEVRVADTQYF.

V is TRBV20-1 and J is TRBJ1-6, with 7 bases identical to TRBD1. Germline V CDR1 and CDR2: DFQATT, SNEGSKA (reference sequence). The CDR3 consists of 17 residues. V lost 0 bases and J lost 6; bases outside the gene matches: 11. Here the CDR3 DNA reads TGCAGTGCTAGAGATCGGGGCAGGGGGACACTTAATTCACCCCTCCACTTT. This codes for CSARDRGRGTLNSPLHF.

This clonotype has ten or more counts. The chain carries TRBV7-6 and TRBJ2-7, with 12 bases that match TRBD2. The CDR3 length is 16 residues. J lost 0 bases, V lost 1 base, and 1 base had no gene match. Germline loops: CDR1 SGHVS, CDR2 FNYEAQ. The CDR3 DNA sequence: TGTGCCAGCAGCTTAGGGGGACTAGCGGGCTCCTACGAGCAGTACTTC. Translating gives CASSLGGLAGSYEQYF. Full variable domain (missing parts from reference TRBV7-6 and TRBJ2-7): GAGVSQSPRYKVTKRGQDVALRCDPISGHVSLYWYRQALGQGPEFLTYFNYEAQQDKSGLPNDRFSAERPEGSISTLTIQRTEQRDSAMYRCASSLGGLAGSYEQYFGPGTRLTVT.

The V and J genes are TRBV3-1 and TRBJ2-5; tentative D call: TRBD1 (7 bases). The CDR3 contains 13 residues. Germline lookup yields CDR1 LGHDT and CDR2 YNNKEL (reference sequence). V was trimmed by 7 bases and J by 5 bases, leaving 14 bases between them. CDR3 amino acids: CASTRTGGETQYF. CDR3 bases: TGTGCCAGCACCCGGACAGGAGGGGAGACCCAGTACTTC.

This clonotype appeared many times. The genes are TRBV11-3 and TRBJ2-3, with 13 bases that match TRBD2. V shed 4 bases, J shed 8 bases, and the junction held 6 bases outside the gene matches. Germline CDR1 SGHNT, CDR2 YENEEA. This CDR3 comprises 15 residues. The CDR3 coding sequence is TGTGCCAGCAGCTCCGGGACTAGCGGGACGGTTACGCAGTATTTT. Translated: CASSSGTSGTVTQYF.

The chain uses TRBV28 and TRBJ2-3, with D uncertain. There are 15 residues in the CDR3. Germline-derived CDR1 and CDR2 are MDHEN and SYDVKM. Trimming cost V 2 bases and J 0 bases, with 9 bases left between them. The CDR3 sequence: CASSLGRPSTDTQYF. For the CDR3, the DNA is TGTGCCAGCAGTTTAGGCCGCCCTAGCACAGATACGCAGTATTTT.

There are many counts of this clonotype. The V gene is TRBV28, the J gene TRBJ1-2, with 7 bases identical to TRBD1. This CDR3 is 15 amino acids long. CDR1 and CDR2 from the germline V gene are MDHEN and SYDVKM. The junction had 8 bases not matched to a gene; V was cut back by 5 bases and J by 2 bases. CDR3 sequence: CASSEPGRGNYGYTF. The CDR3 nucleotides read TGTGCCAGCAGTGAACCCGGCAGGGGGAACTATGGCTACACCTTC.

This clonotype was detected ten times or more. The chain joins TRBV20-1 to TRBJ2-7; D perhaps matches TRBD1 (6 bases). V was pared by 3 bases and J by 1 base, with 16 bases between. CDR3 length equals 15 residues. The germline CDR1 and CDR2 sequences are DFQATT and SNEGSKA (reference sequence). In nucleotides, the CDR3 is TGCAGTGCTAGGTCCGGGACCCAGGGGTCCTACGAGCAGTACTTC. This codes for CSARSGTQGSYEQYF.

A note on this clonotype: A much larger clonotype is one base distant, so this may be a read error. The rearrangement uses TRBV12-5 and TRBJ2-1; D may be TRBD2 (5 bases). From germline, CDR1 is LGHNT and CDR2 FRNRAP. The CDR3 spans 15 residues. CDR3 DNA sequence: TGTGCTGGTGGTTTGGAGGCGTTGTCCTACAATGAGCAGTTCTTC. The encoded protein is CAGGLEALSYNEQFF.

This clonotype has at least ten counts. This sequence joins TRBV30 and TRBJ2-3; D possibly corresponds to TRBD2 (6 bases). CDR1 and CDR2 (germline): GTSNPN, SVGIG (reference sequence). This CDR3 contains 13 residues. V dropped 3 bases and J dropped 8 bases, with 15 bases sitting between them. CDR3 DNA: TGTGCCTGGAGCCCCACCTCCGGGGGTACGCAGTATTTT. It translates to CAWSPTSGGTQYF.

The CDR3 region has the DNA TGTGCCAGCAGCCAGGGGCTTGGGACTAGCGGGAGTAGTGAGACCCAGTACTTC. Amino acids: CASSQGLGTSGSSETQYF. This sequence joins TRBV4-2 and TRBJ2-5, with 14 bases fitting TRBD2. V gave up 3 bases and J gave up 5 bases; unmatched junction bases: 11. This CDR3 region has 18 residues. The V gene's germline CDR1 is LGHNA and CDR2 YNFKEQ.

The rearrangement uses TRBV7-6 and TRBJ2-5, with 13 bases that match TRBD2. Trimming took 5 bases from V and 5 from J; bases not matched to a gene: 8. The CDR3 totals 16 residues. CDR1 is SGHVS and CDR2 is FNYEAQ in the germline V gene. The CDR3 bases are TGTGCCAGCAGCACCCGGACTAGCGGGAGCCGGGAGACCCAGTACTTC. It encodes CASSTRTSGSRETQYF. Full variable domain (rest looked up from reference TRBV7-6 and TRBJ2-5): GAGVSQSPRYKVTKRGQDVALRCDPISGHVSLYWYRQALGQGPEFLTYFNYEAQQDKSGLPNDRFSAERPEGSISTLTIQRTEQRDSAMYRCASSTRTSGSRETQYFGPGTRLLVL.

In its sample, this clonotype was seen many times. This rearrangement joins TRBV11-1 to TRBJ2-3; D assignment may be TRBD1 or TRBD2 (6 bases each). Germline V gives CDR1 SGHAT, CDR2 FQDESV (reference sequence). The CDR3 consists of 15 residues. Trimming left V 2 bases short and J 1 base short, with 10 bases between. The CDR3 is CASSLRGQGTDTQYF. CDR3 bases: TGTGCCAGCAGCTTACGGGGGCAAGGCACAGATACGCAGTATTTT.

Ten or more counts support this clonotype. J is TRBJ2-7 and V is TRBV6-1; 11 positions agree with TRBD2. V was pared by 6 bases and J by 3 bases, with 7 bases of the junction left unmatched. Germline V CDR1 and CDR2: MNHNS, SASEGT. The CDR3 extends over 15 amino acids. The CDR3 reads CASRSLGTSGYEQYF. The CDR3 nucleotides read TGTGCCAGCAGGTCGCTCGGGACTAGCGGCTACGAGCAGTACTTC.

At least ten counts were recorded for this clonotype. The DNA for the CDR3 is TGCAGTGCTAGAGGGCCTCTAAATGAGCAGTTCTTC. This sequence encodes CSARGPLNEQFF. The chain is built from TRBV20-1 and TRBJ2-1, with D unclear. This CDR3 spans 12 amino acids. With 1 base removed from V and 7 bases from J, the gap between germline ends came to 8 bases. Germline-derived CDR1 and CDR2 are DFQATT and SNEGSKA (reference sequence).

This clonotype was seen at least ten times. The rearrangement joins TRBV11-3 to TRBJ2-7, with a tentative D call TRBD1 (5 bases). V lost 1 base, J lost 3 bases, and 7 bases lay in between. This CDR3 has 13 residues. Germline V CDR1 and CDR2: SGHNT, YENEEA. The CDR3 protein is CASSLAGFYEQYF. CDR3 DNA sequence: TGTGCCAGCAGCTTAGCAGGGTTCTACGAGCAGTACTTC.

This clonotype was seen repeatedly, ten times or more. The chain recombines TRBV12-3 or TRBV12-4 with TRBJ1-3, with D uncertain. The CDR3 runs to 14 residues. V was clipped by 5 bases and J by 0 bases, with 8 bases between them. DNA for the CDR3: TGTGCCAGCAGTCCCGGCAACTCTGGAAACACCATATATTTT. Translating it yields CASSPGNSGNTIYF.

This clonotype was counted between two and nine times. The chain recombines TRBV12-3 or TRBV12-4 with TRBJ2-2, with 14 bases lining up with TRBD2. After removal of 6 bases from V and 7 bases from J, the junction contained 4 bases not matched to a gene. This CDR3 is 15 amino acids long. In DNA, the CDR3 is TGTGCCAGCAGGGGACTAGCGGGAGTGAACGGGGAGCTGTTTTTT. This encodes CASRGLAGVNGELFF.

In this sample, this clonotype turned up many times. The V gene is TRBV5-1, the J gene TRBJ1-1; the match to TRBD1 covers 9 bases. The CDR3 loop spans 17 amino acids. CDR1 is SGHRS, CDR2 YFSETQ, per germline. Trimming took 3 bases from V and 2 from J; bases not matched to a gene: 11. This CDR3 is CASSSAYYRGHNTEAFF. CDR3 DNA sequence: TGCGCCAGCAGCTCCGCGTATTACAGGGGGCATAACACTGAAGCTTTCTTT.

This clonotype was picked up many times. This chain joins TRBV12-5 and TRBJ1-5; the match to TRBD1 covers 9 bases. CDR1 and CDR2 from the germline V gene are LGHNT and FRNRAP. After removal of 0 bases from V and 7 bases from J, the junction contained 16 bases not matched to a gene. CDR3 size: 19 residues. This chain's CDR3 is CASGLVLGRDREGKQPQHF. The CDR3 DNA follows: TGTGCTAGTGGTTTGGTACTGGGCCGGGACAGGGAAGGAAAACAGCCCCAGCATTTT. The full variable domain, its missing parts supplied by reference TRBV12-5 and TRBJ1-5, is DARVTQTPRHKVTEMGQEVTMRCQPILGHNTVFWYRQTMMQGLELLAYFRNRAPLDDSGMPKDRFSAEMPDATLATLKIQPSEPRDSAVYFCASGLVLGRDREGKQPQHFGDGTRLSIL.

In its sample, this clonotype was seen a few times. This CDR3 reads CASSLETGGDGYTF. The CDR3 DNA reads TGCGCCAGCAGCTTGGAAACAGGGGGGGATGGCTACACCTTC. The V and J genes are TRBV5-1 and TRBJ1-2; 8 bases line up with TRBD1. The CDR3 consists of 14 residues. J was trimmed by 6 bases and V by 0 bases; bases with no gene match: 4. Germline V gene sequence: CDR1 SGHRS, CDR2 YFSETQ.